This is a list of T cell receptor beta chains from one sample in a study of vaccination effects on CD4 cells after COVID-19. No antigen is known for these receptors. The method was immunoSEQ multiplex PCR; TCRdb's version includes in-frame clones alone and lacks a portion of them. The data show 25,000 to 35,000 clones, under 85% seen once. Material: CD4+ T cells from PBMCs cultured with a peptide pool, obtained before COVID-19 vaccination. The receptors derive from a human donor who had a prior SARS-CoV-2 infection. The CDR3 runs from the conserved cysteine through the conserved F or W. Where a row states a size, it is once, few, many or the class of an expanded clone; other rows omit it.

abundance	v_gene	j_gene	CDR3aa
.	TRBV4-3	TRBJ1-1	CASSQDVTGYTEAFF
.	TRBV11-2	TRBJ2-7	CASSPDRFYEQYF
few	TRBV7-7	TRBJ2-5	CASSSSPGETQYF
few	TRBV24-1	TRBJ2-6	CATSEHGTGEANVLTF
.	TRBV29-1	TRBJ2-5	CSVDQFGARETQYF
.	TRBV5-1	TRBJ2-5	CASSLYQQETQYF
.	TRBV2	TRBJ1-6	CASSRVGGNNSPLHF
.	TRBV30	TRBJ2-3	CAINPGLNTDTQYF
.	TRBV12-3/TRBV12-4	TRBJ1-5	CASSLGEGQPQHF
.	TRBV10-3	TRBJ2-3	CAISATGSDTDTQYF
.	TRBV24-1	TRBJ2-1	CATSDHDRGSYNEQFF
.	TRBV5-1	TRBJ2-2	CASSLASGSGELFF
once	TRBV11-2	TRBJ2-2	CASSLVVGNTGELFF
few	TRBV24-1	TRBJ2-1	CATSDTGAYNEQFF
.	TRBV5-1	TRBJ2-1	CASSLQGPSSYNEQFF
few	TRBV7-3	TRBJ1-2	CASSPQGQTNYGYTF
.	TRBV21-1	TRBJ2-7	CASSKGGAYEQYF
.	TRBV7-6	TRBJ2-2	CASSPEKSWVGKYTGELFF
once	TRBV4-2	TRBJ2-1	CASTPRSGGRNEQFF
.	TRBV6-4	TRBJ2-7	CASSQPGQDYEQYF
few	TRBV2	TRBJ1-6	CARQTTRGAGNSPLHF
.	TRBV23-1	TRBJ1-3	CASSQKLTRESGNTIYF
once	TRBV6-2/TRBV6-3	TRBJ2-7	CASSYSGAARAVYEQYF
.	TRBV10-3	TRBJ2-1	CAISEPAGPAPNEQFF
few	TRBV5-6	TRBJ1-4	CASSSTVGGPPEKLFF
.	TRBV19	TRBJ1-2	CASSRRQGSYGYTF
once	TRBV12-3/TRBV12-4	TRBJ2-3	CASSLVRWDTQYF
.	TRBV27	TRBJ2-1	CASSSTSGPYNEQFF
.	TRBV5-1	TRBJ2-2	CASSFSGTATGELFF
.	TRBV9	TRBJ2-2	CASSVFTSGSITGELFF
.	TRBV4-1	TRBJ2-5	CASSRQGAGGPSETQYF
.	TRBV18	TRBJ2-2	CASSPRENTGELFF